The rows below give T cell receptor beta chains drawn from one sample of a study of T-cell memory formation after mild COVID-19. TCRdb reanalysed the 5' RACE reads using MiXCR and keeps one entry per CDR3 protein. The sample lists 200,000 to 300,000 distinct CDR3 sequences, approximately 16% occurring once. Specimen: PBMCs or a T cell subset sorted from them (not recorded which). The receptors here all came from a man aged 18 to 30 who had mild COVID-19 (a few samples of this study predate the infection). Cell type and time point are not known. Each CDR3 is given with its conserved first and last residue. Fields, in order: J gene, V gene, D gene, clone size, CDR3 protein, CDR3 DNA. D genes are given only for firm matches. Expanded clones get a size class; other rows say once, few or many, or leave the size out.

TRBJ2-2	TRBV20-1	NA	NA	CSARGWKNTGELFF	TGCAGTGCTAGAGGTTGGAAGAACACCGGGGAGCTGTTTTTT
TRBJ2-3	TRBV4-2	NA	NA	CASSQGGPDTQYF	TGTGCCAGCAGCCAAGGGGGACCCGATACGCAGTATTTT
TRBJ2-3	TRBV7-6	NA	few	CASSLGVRGGDTQYF	TGTGCCAGCAGCTTAGGGGTCAGGGGTGGAGATACGCAGTATTTT
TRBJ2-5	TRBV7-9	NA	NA	CASRWLAPETQYF	TGTGCCAGCAGGTGGTTGGCCCCAGAGACCCAGTACTTC
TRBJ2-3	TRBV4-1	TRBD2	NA	CASSQGPPVAGGADTQYF	TGCGCGAGCAGCCAAGGCCCCCCGGTCGCGGGGGGAGCAGATACGCAGTATTTT
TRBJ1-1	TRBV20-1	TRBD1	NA	CSARDRQGEGLVTEAFF	TGCAGTGCTAGAGATAGGCAGGGGGAAGGGTTAGTCACTGAAGCTTTCTTT
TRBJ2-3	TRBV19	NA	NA	CASRPPGSWRSDTQYF	TGTGCCAGTAGACCCCCGGGATCCTGGAGGTCGGATACGCAGTATTTT
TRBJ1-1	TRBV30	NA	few	CAWTSLNTEAFF	TGTGCCTGGACGAGTCTGAACACTGAAGCTTTCTTT
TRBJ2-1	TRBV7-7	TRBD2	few	CASSHGRDNEQFF	TGTGCCAGCAGCCACGGGAGGGACAATGAGCAGTTCTTC
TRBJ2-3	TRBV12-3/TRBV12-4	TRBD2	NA	CASGQAGGPGDTQYF	TGTGCCAGCGGGCAAGCGGGGGGGCCAGGAGATACGCAGTATTTT
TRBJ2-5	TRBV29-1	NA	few	CSEKSGDQETQYF	TGCAGCGAAAAATCGGGGGACCAAGAGACCCAGTACTTC
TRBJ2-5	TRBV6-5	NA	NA	CASSLGLTQYF	TGTGCCAGCAGTCTCGGACTAACCCAGTACTTC
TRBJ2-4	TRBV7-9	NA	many	CASSHTPGLTAKNIQYF	TGTGCCAGCAGCCACACCCCGGGACTTACTGCCAAAAACATTCAGTACTTC
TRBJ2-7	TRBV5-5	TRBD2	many	CASSAGTTYEQYF	TGTGCCAGCAGTGCCGGGACTACCTACGAGCAGTACTTC
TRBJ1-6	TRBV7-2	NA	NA	CASSSVIGYSPLHF	TGTGCCAGCAGCTCCGTGATCGGGTATTCACCCCTCCACTTT
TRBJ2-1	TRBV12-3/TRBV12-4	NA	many	CASNQGNDNEQFF	TGTGCCAGCAACCAAGGCAACGACAATGAGCAGTTCTTC
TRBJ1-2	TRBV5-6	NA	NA	CASSPGPRDYGYTF	TGTGCCAGCAGCCCAGGGCCGCGTGACTATGGCTACACCTTC
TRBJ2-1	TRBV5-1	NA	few	CASSPLGGGVNNEQFF	TGCGCCAGCAGCCCCCTGGGAGGGGGCGTTAACAATGAGCAGTTCTTC
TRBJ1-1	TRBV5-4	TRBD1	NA	CASSSGGEPAEAFF	TGTGCCAGCAGCTCAGGGGGCGAACCTGCTGAAGCTTTCTTT
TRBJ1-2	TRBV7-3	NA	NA	CASSLKAGHFYGYTF	TGTGCCAGCAGCTTAAAGGCAGGTCACTTCTATGGCTACACCTTC
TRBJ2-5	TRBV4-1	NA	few	CASSQVPGETQYF	TGCGCCAGCAGCCAAGTCCCCGGGGAGACCCAGTACTTC
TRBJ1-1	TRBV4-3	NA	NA	CASSQDLGDTEAFF	TGCGCCAGCAGCCAAGATCTCGGGGACACTGAAGCTTTCTTT
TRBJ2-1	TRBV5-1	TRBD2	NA	CASSSLPASGNNEQFF	TGCGCCAGCAGCTCACTACCGGCTAGCGGGAACAATGAGCAGTTCTTC
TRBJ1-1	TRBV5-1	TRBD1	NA	CASSLGQGMNTEAFF	TGCGCCAGCAGCCTGGGACAGGGAATGAACACTGAAGCTTTCTTT
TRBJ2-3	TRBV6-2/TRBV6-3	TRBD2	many	CASSYSGESTDTQYF	TGTGCCAGCAGTTACAGCGGGGAGAGCACAGATACGCAGTATTTT
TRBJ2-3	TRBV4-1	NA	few	CASSQVGAAPSRTDTQYF	TGCGCCAGCAGCCAAGTGGGGGCAGCCCCCTCGCGCACAGATACGCAGTATTTT
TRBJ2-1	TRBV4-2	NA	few	CASSRRGGSSYNEQFF	TGTGCCAGCAGCCGCCGAGGAGGGTCGTCCTACAATGAGCAGTTCTTC
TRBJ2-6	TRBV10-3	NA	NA	CAIMATQGRSGANVLTF	TGTGCCATAATGGCAACCCAGGGGCGCTCTGGGGCCAACGTCCTGACTTTC
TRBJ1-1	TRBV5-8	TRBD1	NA	CASSLGAGTGNTEAFF	TGTGCCAGCAGCTTGGGAGCCGGGACAGGGAACACTGAAGCTTTCTTT
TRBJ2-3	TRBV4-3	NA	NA	CASSPTATAKEYF	TGCGCCAGCAGCCCGACGGCGACAGCTAAGGAGTATTTT